Described below is a single TCR beta chain sequence and its context. The record originates from a study of blood T cell repertoires in COVID-19. There are 13 residues in the CDR3. The germline V and J ends were trimmed by 0 bases and 7 bases, with 9 bases remaining between them. CDR1 GTSNPN and CDR2 SVGIG come from the germline V gene (reference sequence). The table came from immunoSEQ multiplex PCR; TCRdb's copy has only in-frame clones and leaves some out. The profile shows nearly 40,000 clones, around four fifths of them singletons. The V gene is TRBV30, the J gene TRBJ2-2; D not resolved. The sequence derives from a man older than 75 with active or convalescent COVID-19. Sequencing was carried out using peripheral blood. The CDR3 DNA sequence: TGTGCCTGGAGTGTGAACTCCCTCGGGGAGCTGTTTTTT. Translation: CAWSVNSLGELFF.